This T cell receptor beta chain was found in a study of CXCR3-negative and CXCR3-positive naive CD8 T cells. The overall study: Each library held about 1.5 +/- 0.3 million TRB reads, 120 million to 150 million in total.

UMI labels and 5' RACE were used to prepare the TRB cDNA libraries. For each CDR3 protein, TCRdb gives one entry from its re-call of the 5' RACE reads, without DNA. The sample table sets out about 81,000 distinct CDR3 sequences. Looked up from germline, CDR1 is MNHEY and CDR2 is SVGAGI. This CDR3 spans 16 amino acids. The chain carries TRBV6-5 and TRBJ1-6; TCRdb lists TRBD1, though no DNA is available to test this call. The sequencing sample was made of naive CXCR3- CD8+ T cells from blood. Described subset: CD45RO-CCR7+CD27+CD95- naive CD8+ T cells lacking CXCR3 (TNR3-). This sequence originates from a human donor in good health. Some clones in this sample may be carry-over from other donors' samples. The CDR3 region is CASSGTGTIYNSPLHF.